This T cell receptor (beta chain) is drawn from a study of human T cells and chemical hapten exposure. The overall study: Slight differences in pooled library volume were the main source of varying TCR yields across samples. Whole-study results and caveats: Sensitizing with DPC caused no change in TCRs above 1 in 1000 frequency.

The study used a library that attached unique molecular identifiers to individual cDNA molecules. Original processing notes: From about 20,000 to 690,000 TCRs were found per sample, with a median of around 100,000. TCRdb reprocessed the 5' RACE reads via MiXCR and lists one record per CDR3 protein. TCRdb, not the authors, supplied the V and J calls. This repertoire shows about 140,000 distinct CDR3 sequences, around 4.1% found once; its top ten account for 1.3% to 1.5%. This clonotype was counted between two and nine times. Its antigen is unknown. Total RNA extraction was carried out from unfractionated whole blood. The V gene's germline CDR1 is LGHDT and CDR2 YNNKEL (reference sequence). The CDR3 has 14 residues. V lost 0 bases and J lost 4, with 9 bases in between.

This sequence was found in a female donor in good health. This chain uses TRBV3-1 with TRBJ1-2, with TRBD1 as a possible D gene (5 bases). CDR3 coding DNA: TGTGCCAGCAGCCAAGAGGGGGGGGGCTATGGCTACACCTTC. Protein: CASSQEGGGYGYTF.